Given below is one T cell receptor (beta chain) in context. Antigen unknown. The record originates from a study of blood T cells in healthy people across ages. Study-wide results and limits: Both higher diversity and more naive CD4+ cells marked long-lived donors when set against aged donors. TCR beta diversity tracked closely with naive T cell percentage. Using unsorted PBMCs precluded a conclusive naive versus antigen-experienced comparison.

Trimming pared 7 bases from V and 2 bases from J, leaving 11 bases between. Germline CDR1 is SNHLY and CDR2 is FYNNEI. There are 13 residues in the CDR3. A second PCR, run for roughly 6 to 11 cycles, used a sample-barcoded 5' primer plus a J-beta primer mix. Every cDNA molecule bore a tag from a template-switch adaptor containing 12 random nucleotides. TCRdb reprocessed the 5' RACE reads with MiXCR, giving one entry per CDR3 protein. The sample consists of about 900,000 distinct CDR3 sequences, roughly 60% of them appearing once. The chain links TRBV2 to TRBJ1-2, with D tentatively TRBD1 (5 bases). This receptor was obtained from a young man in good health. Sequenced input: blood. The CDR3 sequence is CASIQGPNYGYTF. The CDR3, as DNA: TGTGCCAGCATTCAGGGACCGAACTATGGCTACACCTTC.